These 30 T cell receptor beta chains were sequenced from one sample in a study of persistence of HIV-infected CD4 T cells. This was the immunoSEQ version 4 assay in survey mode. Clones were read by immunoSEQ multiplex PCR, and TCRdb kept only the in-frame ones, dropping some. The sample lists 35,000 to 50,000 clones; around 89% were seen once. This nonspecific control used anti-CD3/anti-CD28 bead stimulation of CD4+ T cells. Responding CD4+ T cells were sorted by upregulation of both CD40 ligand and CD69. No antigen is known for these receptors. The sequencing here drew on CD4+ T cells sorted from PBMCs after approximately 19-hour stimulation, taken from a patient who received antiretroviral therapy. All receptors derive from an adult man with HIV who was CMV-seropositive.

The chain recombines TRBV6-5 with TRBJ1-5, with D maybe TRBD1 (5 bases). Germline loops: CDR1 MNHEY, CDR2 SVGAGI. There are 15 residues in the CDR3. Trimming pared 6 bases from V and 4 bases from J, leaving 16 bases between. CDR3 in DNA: TGTGCCAGCAGGGCATTGGGGGACCCTAATCAGCCCCAGCATTTT. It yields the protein CASRALGDPNQPQHF.

Written as DNA, the CDR3 is TGTGCCAGCAGTGTAGGGACAGGGAGGGGAGAGCAGTACTTC. It specifies CASSVGTGRGEQYF. The genes are TRBV2 and TRBJ2-7; 9 bases are shared with TRBD1. V lost 4 bases to trimming and J lost 7 bases; unmatched junction nucleotides: 8. The CDR3 loop spans 14 amino acids. Looked up from germline, CDR1 is SNHLY and CDR2 is FYNNEI.

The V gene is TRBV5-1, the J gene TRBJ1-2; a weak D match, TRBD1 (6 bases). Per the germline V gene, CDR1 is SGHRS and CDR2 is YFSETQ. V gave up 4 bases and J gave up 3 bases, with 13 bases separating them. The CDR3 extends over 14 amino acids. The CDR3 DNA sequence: TGCGCCAGCAGCCCGCAGGGGTCGGACTATGGCTACACCTTC. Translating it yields CASSPQGSDYGYTF. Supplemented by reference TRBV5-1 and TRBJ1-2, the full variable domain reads KAGVTQTPRYLIKTRGQQVTLSCSPISGHRSVSWYQQTPGQGLQFLFEYFSETQRNKGNFPGRFSGRQFSNSRSEMNVSTLELGDSALYLCASSPQGSDYGYTFGSGTRLTVV.

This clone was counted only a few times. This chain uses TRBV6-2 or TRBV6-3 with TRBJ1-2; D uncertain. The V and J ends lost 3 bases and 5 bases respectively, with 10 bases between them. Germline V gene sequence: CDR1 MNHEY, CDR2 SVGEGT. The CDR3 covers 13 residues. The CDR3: CASSYSNLYGYTF. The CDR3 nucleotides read TGTGCCAGCAGTTATTCTAACCTATATGGCTACACCTTC.

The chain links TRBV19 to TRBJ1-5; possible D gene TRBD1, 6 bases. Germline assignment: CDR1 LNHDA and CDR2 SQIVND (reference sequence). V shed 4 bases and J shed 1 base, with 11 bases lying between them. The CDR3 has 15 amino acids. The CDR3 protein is CASSKQGPSNQPQHF. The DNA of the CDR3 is TGTGCCAGTAGTAAACAGGGCCCAAGCAATCAGCCCCAGCATTTT.

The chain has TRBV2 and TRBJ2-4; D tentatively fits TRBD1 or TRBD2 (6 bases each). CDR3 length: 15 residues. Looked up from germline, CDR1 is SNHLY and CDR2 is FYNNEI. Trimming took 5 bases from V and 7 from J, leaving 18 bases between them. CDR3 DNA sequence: TGTGCCAGCAGTATTTTCGGGGGCTGGGAGAACATTCAGTACTTC. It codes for CASSIFGGWENIQYF.

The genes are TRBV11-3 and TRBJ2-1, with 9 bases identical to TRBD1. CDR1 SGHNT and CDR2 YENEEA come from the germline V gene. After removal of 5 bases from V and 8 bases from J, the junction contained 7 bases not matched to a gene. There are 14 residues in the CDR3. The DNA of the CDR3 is TGTGCCAGCAGCAAGGGACAGGGAAGAGATGAGCAGTTCTTC. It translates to CASSKGQGRDEQFF.

The CDR3 nucleotides read TGTGCCAGCAGCTTAGGGACAGCCAGCTTAGCCAAAAACATTCAGTACTTC. It encodes CASSLGTASLAKNIQYF. This chain joins TRBV7-9 and TRBJ2-4; possibly TRBD1 for D (6 bases). Between the trimmed V and J ends, which lost 1 base and 0 bases, there was a span of 13 bases. Germline V gene sequence: CDR1 SEHNR, CDR2 FQNEAQ (reference sequence). This CDR3 spans 17 amino acids.

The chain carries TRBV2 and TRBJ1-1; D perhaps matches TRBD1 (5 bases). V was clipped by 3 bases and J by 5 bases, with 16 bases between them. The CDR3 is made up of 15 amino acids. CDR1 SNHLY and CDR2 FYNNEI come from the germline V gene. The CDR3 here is CASSDLGVGGTEAFF. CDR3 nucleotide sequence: TGTGCCAGCAGTGATCTAGGGGTTGGTGGGACTGAAGCTTTCTTT.

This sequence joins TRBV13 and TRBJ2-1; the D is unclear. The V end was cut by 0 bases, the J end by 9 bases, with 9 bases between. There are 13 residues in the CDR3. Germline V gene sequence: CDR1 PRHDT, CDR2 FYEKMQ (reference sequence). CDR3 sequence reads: CASSLGGLTEQFF. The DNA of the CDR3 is TGTGCCAGCAGCTTAGGCGGGCTTACTGAGCAGTTCTTC.

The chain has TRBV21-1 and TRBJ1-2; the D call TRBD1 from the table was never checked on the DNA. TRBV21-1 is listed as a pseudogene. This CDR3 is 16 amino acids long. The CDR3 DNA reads TGTGCCAGCAGCCCTGGGGGAAAGACAGGGCCGTCTGGCTACACCTTC. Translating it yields CASSPGGKTGPSGYTF.

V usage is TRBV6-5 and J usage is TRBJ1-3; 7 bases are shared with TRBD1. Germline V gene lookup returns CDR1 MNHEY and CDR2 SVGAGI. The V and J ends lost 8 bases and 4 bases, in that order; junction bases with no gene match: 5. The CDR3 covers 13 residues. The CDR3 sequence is CASCTGVGNTIYF. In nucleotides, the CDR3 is TGTGCCAGCTGCACAGGGGTCGGAAACACCATATATTTT.

The CDR3 sequence: CASSLRGTGNSPLHF. Here the CDR3 DNA reads TGTGCCAGCAGCTTGAGGGGGACGGGTAATTCACCCCTCCACTTT. The genes are TRBV5-6 and TRBJ1-6; a possible D gene is TRBD1 (6 bases). CDR3 size: 15 residues. Trimming removed 1 base from V and 6 bases from J, with 11 bases in between. The germline gives CDR1 SGHDT, CDR2 YYEEEE.

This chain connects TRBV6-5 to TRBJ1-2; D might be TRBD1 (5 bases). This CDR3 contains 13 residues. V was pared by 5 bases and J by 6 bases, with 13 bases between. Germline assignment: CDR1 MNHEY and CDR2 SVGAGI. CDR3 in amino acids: CASSLQGDNGYTF. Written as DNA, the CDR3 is TGTGCCAGCAGTCTGCAGGGCGATAATGGCTACACCTTC.

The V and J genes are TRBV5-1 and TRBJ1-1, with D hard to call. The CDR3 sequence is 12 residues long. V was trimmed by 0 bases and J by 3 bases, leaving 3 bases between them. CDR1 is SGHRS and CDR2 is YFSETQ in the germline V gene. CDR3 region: CASSLDHTEAFF. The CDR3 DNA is TGCGCCAGCAGCTTGGACCACACTGAAGCTTTCTTT. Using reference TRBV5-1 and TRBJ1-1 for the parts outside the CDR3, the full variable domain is KAGVTQTPRYLIKTRGQQVTLSCSPISGHRSVSWYQQTPGQGLQFLFEYFSETQRNKGNFPGRFSGRQFSNSRSEMNVSTLELGDSALYLCASSLDHTEAFFGQGTRLTVV.

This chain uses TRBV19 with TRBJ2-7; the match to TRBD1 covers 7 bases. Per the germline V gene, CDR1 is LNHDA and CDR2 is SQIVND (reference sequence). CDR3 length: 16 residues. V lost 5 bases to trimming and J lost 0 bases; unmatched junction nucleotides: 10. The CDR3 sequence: CASSPGTAMSSYEQYF. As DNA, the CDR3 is TGTGCCAGTAGTCCGGGGACAGCAATGAGCTCCTACGAGCAGTACTTC.

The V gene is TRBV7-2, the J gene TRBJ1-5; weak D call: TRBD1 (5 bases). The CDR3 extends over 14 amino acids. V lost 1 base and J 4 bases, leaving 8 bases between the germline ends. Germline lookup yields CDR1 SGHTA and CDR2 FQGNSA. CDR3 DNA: TGTGCCAGCAGCTTAGGACAGTCTAATCAGCCCCAGCATTTT. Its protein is CASSLGQSNQPQHF. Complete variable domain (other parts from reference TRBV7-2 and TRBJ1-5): GAGVSQSPSNKVTEKGKDVELRCDPISGHTALYWYRQSLGQGLEFLIYFQGNSAPDKSGLPSDRFSAERTGGSVSTLTIQRTQQEDSAVYLCASSLGQSNQPQHFGDGTRLSIL.

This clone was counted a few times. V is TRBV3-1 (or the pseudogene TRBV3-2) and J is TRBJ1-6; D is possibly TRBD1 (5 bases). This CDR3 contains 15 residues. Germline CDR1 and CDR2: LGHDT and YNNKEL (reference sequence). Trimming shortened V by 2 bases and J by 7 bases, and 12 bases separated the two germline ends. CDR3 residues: CASSQRSGPNSPLHF. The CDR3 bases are TGTGCCAGCAGCCAAAGATCGGGGCCCAATTCACCCCTCCACTTT.

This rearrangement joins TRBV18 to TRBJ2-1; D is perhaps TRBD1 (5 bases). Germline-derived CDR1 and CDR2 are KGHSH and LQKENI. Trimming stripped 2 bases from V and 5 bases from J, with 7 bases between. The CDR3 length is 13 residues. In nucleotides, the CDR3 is TGTGCCAGCTCACCAAAACAGGACAATGAGCAGTTCTTC. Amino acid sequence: CASSPKQDNEQFF.

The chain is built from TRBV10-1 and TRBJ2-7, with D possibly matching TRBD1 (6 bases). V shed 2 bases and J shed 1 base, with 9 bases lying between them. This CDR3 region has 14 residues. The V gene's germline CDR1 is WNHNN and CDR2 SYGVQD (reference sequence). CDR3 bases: TGCGCCAGCAGTGAGGGGACACCGTCCTACGAGCAGTACTTC. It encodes CASSEGTPSYEQYF.

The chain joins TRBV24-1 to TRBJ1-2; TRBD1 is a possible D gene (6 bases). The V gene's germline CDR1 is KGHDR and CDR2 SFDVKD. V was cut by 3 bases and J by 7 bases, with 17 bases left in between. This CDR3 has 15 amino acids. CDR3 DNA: TGTGCCACCAGTGATAGAACAGGGTTGGGAATTGGCTACACCTTC. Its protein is CATSDRTGLGIGYTF.

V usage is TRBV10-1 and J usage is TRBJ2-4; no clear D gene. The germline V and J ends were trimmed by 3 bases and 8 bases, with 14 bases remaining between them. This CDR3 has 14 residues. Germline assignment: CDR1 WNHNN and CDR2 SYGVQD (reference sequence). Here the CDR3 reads CASSESPSKDIQYF. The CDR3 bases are TGCGCCAGCAGTGAAAGTCCTTCGAAGGACATTCAGTACTTC.

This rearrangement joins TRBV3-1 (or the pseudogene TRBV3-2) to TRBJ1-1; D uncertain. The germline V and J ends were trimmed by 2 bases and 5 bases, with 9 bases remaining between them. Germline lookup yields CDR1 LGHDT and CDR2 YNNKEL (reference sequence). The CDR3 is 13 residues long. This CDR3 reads CASSQTPVTEAFF. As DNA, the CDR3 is TGTGCCAGCAGCCAAACCCCCGTGACTGAAGCTTTCTTT.

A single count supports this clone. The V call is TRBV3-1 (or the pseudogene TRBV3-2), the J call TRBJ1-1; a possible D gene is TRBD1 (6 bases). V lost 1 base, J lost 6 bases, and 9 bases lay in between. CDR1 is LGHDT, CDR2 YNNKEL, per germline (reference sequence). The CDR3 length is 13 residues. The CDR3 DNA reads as TGTGCCAGCAGCCAAGGGACAGTCCCTGAAGCTTTCTTT. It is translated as CASSQGTVPEAFF.

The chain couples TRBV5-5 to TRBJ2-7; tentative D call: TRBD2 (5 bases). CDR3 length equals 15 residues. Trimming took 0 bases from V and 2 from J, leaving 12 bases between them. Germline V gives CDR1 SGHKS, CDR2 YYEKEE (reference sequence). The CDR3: CASSLEEARTYEQYF. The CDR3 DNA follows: TGTGCCAGCAGCTTGGAGGAGGCTCGTACCTACGAGCAGTACTTC.

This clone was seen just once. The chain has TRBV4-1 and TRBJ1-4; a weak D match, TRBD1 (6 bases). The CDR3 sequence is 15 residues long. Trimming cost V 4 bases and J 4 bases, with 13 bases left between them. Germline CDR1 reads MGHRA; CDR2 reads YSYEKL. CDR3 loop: CASSPDRTGNEKLFF. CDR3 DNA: TGCGCCAGCAGCCCAGACAGGACCGGTAATGAAAAACTGTTTTTT.

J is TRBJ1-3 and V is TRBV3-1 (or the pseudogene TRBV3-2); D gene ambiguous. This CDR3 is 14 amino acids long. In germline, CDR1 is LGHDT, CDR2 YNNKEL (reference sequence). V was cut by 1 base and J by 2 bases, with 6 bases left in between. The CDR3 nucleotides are TGTGCCAGCAGCCAAGGCACAGCTGGAAACACCATATATTTT. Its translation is CASSQGTAGNTIYF.

As DNA, the CDR3 is TGTGCCAGCTCACCTTTGGACAGGGGAACTGAAGCTTTCTTT. Protein: CASSPLDRGTEAFF. V is TRBV18 and J is TRBJ1-1; 9 nucleotides match TRBD1. V shed 3 bases, J shed 5 bases, and the junction held 4 bases outside the gene matches. CDR3 size: 14 residues. Germline values: CDR1 KGHSH, CDR2 LQKENI.

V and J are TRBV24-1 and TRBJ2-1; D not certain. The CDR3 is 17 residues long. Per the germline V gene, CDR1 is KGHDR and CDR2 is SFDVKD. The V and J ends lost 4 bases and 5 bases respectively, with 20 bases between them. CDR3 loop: CATSDSTRGVSDNEQFF. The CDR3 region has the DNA TGTGCCACCAGTGACTCGACGCGTGGGGTTTCGGACAATGAGCAGTTCTTC.

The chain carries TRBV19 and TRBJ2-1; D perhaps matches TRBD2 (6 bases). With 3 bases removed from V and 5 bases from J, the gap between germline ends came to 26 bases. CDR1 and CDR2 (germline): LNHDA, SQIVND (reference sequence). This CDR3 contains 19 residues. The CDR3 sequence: CASSIDGPWRQEGNNEQFF. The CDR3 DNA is TGTGCCAGTAGTATCGATGGGCCGTGGAGGCAGGAGGGGAACAATGAGCAGTTCTTC.